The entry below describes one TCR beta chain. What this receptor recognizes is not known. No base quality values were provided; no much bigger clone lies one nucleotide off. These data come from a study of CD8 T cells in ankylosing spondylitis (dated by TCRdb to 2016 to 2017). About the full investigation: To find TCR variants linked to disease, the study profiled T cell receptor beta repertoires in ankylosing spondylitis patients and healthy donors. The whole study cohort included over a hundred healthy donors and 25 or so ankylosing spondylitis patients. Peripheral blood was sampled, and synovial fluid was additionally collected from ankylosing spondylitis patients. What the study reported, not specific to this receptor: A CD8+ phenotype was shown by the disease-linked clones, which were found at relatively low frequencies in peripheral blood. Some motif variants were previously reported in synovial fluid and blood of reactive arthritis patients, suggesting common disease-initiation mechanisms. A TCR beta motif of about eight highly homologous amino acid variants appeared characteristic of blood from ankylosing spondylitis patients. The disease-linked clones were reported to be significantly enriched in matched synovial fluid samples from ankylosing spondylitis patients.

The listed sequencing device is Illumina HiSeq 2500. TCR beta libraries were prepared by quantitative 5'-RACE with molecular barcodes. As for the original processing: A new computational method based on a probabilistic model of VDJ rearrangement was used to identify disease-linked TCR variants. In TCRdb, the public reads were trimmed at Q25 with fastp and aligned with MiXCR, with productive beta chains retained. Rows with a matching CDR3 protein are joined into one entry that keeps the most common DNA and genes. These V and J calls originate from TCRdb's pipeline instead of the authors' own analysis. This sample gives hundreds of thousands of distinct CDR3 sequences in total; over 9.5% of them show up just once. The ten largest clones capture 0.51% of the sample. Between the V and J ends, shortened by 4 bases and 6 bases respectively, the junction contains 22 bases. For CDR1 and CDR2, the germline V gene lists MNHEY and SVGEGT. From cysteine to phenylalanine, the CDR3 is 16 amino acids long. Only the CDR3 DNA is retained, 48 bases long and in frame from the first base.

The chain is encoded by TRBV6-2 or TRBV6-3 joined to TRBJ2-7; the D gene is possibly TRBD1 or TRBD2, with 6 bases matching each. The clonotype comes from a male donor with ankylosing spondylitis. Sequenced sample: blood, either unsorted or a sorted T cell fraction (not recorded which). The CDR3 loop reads CASSSRGGPLYGEQYF. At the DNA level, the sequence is TGTGCCAGCAGTTCGCGTGGGGGGCCCCTTTACGGCGAGCAGTACTTC.